The next 14 T cell receptor beta chains were all read from a single sample in a study of blood T cell repertoires in COVID-19. Libraries were prepared by immunoSEQ multiplex PCR; TCRdb keeps only in-frame clonotypes and omits some of them. The table records more than 85,000 clones, around 80% of them present only once. Material: peripheral blood. The receptors shown here come from a man older than 75 with acute or convalescent COVID-19.

The V call is TRBV28, the J call TRBJ1-5, with unresolved D. Germline loops: CDR1 MDHEN, CDR2 SYDVKM. V was trimmed by 6 bases and J by 7 bases, leaving 13 bases between them. The CDR3 spans 13 residues. DNA for the CDR3: TGTGCCAGCAGCTCTGACACGTACCAGCCCCAGCATTTT. Protein sequence: CASSSDTYQPQHF.

A single count supports this clone. V is TRBV7-8 and J is TRBJ1-5; 7 nucleotides align to TRBD1. The CDR3 covers 15 residues. Germline loops: CDR1 SGHVS, CDR2 FQNEAQ. The V segment lost 2 bases and the J segment 7 bases; nucleotides outside the gene matches: 8. CDR3 sequence reads: CASSLNDREHQPQHF. CDR3 bases: TGTGCCAGCAGCTTAAACGACAGGGAACACCAGCCCCAGCATTTT.

This sequence joins TRBV30 and TRBJ2-3, with D perhaps TRBD2 (6 bases). The V and J ends lost 5 bases and 6 bases respectively, with 21 bases between them. CDR1 and CDR2 (germline): GTSNPN, SVGIG (reference sequence). The CDR3 totals 15 residues. CDR3 region: CAWGVAAPSGDTQYF. The CDR3 region has the DNA TGTGCCTGGGGAGTAGCGGCCCCCTCTGGGGATACGCAGTATTTT. The whole variable domain, filled in from reference TRBV30 and TRBJ2-3, reads SQTIHQWPATLVQPVGSPLSLECTVEGTSNPNLYWYRQAAGRGLQLLFYSVGIGQISSEVPQNLSASRPQDRQFILSSKKLLLSDSGFYLCAWGVAAPSGDTQYFGPGTRLTVL.

CDR3 sequence reads: CASRPPPPSLEQPQHF. The CDR3 bases are TGTGCCAGCAGACCTCCACCGCCATCCCTCGAGCAGCCCCAGCATTTT. This rearrangement joins TRBV28 to TRBJ1-5; D uncertain. Trimming stripped 6 bases from V and 7 bases from J, with 22 bases between. Germline CDR1 MDHEN, CDR2 SYDVKM. This CDR3 is built from 16 residues.

V gene TRBV27 combines with J gene TRBJ1-2; 7 bases align to TRBD1. Germline V gene lookup returns CDR1 MNHEY and CDR2 SMNVEV (reference sequence). The CDR3 has 15 amino acids. V shed 6 bases and J 4 bases; nucleotides not matched to a gene: 11. This CDR3 is CASSPPPGQRYGYTF. The CDR3 DNA sequence: TGTGCCAGCAGCCCCCCCCCGGGACAGCGCTATGGCTACACCTTC.

This chain joins TRBV7-9 and TRBJ2-3; D is unresolved. V was shortened by 5 bases and J by 6 bases, with 9 bases between the two germline ends. Germline loops: CDR1 SEHNR, CDR2 FQNEAQ (reference sequence). There are 12 residues in the CDR3. The CDR3 here is CASSRSADTQYF. The DNA for the CDR3 is TGTGCCAGCAGCCGGAGCGCCGATACGCAGTATTTT.

This clone has only one observation. The rearrangement links TRBV3-1 (or the pseudogene TRBV3-2) to TRBJ2-1; TRBD2 matches 9 bases. This CDR3 is 16 amino acids long. Germline trimming cut 0 bases from V and 2 bases from J; bases unmatched to any gene: 2. Germline V gives CDR1 LGHDT, CDR2 YNNKEL (reference sequence). The CDR3 reads CASSQESGRTYNEQFF. CDR3 nucleotide sequence: TGTGCCAGCAGCCAAGAGAGCGGGAGGACCTACAATGAGCAGTTCTTC.

The chain carries TRBV30 and TRBJ2-2; TRBD2 aligns across 7 bases. The CDR3 length is 14 residues. Germline V gene sequence: CDR1 GTSNPN, CDR2 SVGIG (reference sequence). V lost 4 bases to trimming and J lost 4 bases; unmatched junction nucleotides: 6. CDR3 bases: TGTGCCTGGACCGACGGGGGGATCACCGGGGAGCTGTTTTTT. Amino acid sequence: CAWTDGGITGELFF.

The chain recombines TRBV7-9 with TRBJ1-2; 9 bases line up with TRBD1. CDR3 length equals 16 residues. The ends lost 1 base at V and 7 bases at J; junction bases unmatched: 10. Germline V gene data show CDR1 as SEHNR and CDR2 as FQNEAQ (reference sequence). This CDR3 reads CASSLDGQGTRGGYTF. The CDR3, as DNA: TGTGCCAGCAGCTTAGATGGACAGGGGACTAGGGGTGGCTACACCTTC.

The V and J genes are TRBV28 and TRBJ1-6; 8 bases line up with TRBD1. The CDR3 runs to 15 residues. Per germline, CDR1 MDHEN and CDR2 SYDVKM. Trimming removed 5 bases from V and 9 bases from J; junction bases left unmatched: 9. The CDR3 region is CASSPSVGQASPLHF. Here the CDR3 DNA reads TGTGCCAGCAGTCCATCCGTGGGACAGGCTTCACCCCTCCACTTT.

This sequence joins TRBV3-1 (or the pseudogene TRBV3-2) and TRBJ2-2; TRBD1 aligns across 7 bases. The trim removed 8 bases at V and 2 bases at J, leaving 8 bases unmatched. The length of the CDR3 is 15 residues. Germline V gene data show CDR1 as LGHDT and CDR2 as YNNKEL (reference sequence). The CDR3 nucleotides read TGTGCCAGCCTGGAAAGGGGGCAAAACACCGGGGAGCTGTTTTTT. Translated, it gives CASLERGQNTGELFF.

The chain combines TRBV27 with TRBJ1-1; TRBD1 is a possible D gene (6 bases). This CDR3 has 14 amino acids. Germline assignment: CDR1 MNHEY and CDR2 SMNVEV (reference sequence). Trimming cost V 11 bases and J 2 bases, with 18 bases left between them. In DNA, the CDR3 is TGTGCCGCCAGACAGGCCCCGACAAACACTGAAGCTTTCTTT. Translation: CAARQAPTNTEAFF.

This chain links TRBV13 with TRBJ1-6; D remains ambiguous. CDR1 and CDR2 (germline): PRHDT, FYEKMQ (reference sequence). The V gene lost 7 bases and the J gene lost 1 base, with 14 bases spanning the gap. CDR3 length equals 16 residues. The CDR3 reads CASTFRGKSYNSPLHF. For the CDR3, the DNA is TGTGCCAGCACCTTCCGGGGAAAATCCTATAATTCACCCCTCCACTTT.

This clone was counted between two and nine times. The chain combines TRBV30 with TRBJ2-7, with TRBD2 matching 10 bases. The CDR3 consists of 13 residues. J was trimmed by 7 bases and V by 2 bases; bases with no gene match: 5. Germline V gene lookup returns CDR1 GTSNPN and CDR2 SVGIG (reference sequence). The CDR3 region has the DNA TGTGCCTGGAGTACAGGACTAGCGGTTGAGCAGTACTTC. Amino acid sequence: CAWSTGLAVEQYF.